This TCR beta chain appears in the sequencing data of a study of cytomegalovirus exposure and HLA in healthy donors (dated by TCRdb to about 2017). About the full investigation: In an earlier analysis of 587 of the donors, around 300 Gb of sequence data and 95 million to 130 million unique TCR beta sequences from roughly 180 million T cells were reported. An early release covering roughly 640 HLA-typed donors comprised around 300 gigabases of sequencing data and 65 million to 100 million unique TCR sequences. Of the approximately 400 genotyped donors, approximately 83% fell in the genetic ancestry cluster associated with self-reported Caucasian donors. The aim of the study was to test whether cataloging public T cell receptors could identify signatures of past pathogen exposure. The study used immunosequencing to profile the T cell repertoires of under 700 subjects and linked those repertoires to cytomegalovirus serostatus. In addition to the first cohort of around 670 subjects, a separate validation cohort of 120 different subjects was used. To predict cytomegalovirus infection status, the study combined high-throughput TCR immunosequencing, statistical association of individual TCRs with disease status, and machine learning. A later analysis re-examined previously published TCR beta repertoires from roughly 650 donors and added high-resolution HLA genotyping to investigate patterns of TCR occurrence. The later analysis used no new phenotypic data to find candidate immune exposures, relying instead on TCR beta sequences and their occurrence across donors. In an earlier analysis of over 550 of the donors, high-throughput TCR beta sequencing was used to judge whether each TCR beta V gene segment behaved as functional or pseudogenic. Donor age, sex, ethnicity and CMV serostatus were compiled alongside the repertoire data. A later genetic analysis took genome-wide SNP genotypes for about 55% of the 666 donors and used that subset as a discovery cohort. Every repertoire in the discovery cohort had been generated on one and the same sequencing platform. Both class I and class II loci were covered by HLA typing, at four-digit resolution. The number of typed donors differed by locus: 629-630 for A, B, C, DRB1 and DQB1; 500 to 550 for DQA1; 606 for DPA1; and about 470 for DPB1. Several DR-DQ haplotypes were treated as single units for association and clustering because of strong linkage in the cohort. Among roughly 400 genotyped donors of the cohort, an average of approximately 200,000 unique TCR beta nucleotide sequences was sequenced per donor, of which roughly 18% were non-productive. General conclusions and limits of the study: In a later genetic analysis, fewer N-insertions in productive TCRs were reported among donors in an Asian-associated ancestry cluster than the roughly 700-donor mean. Specific HLA alleles were associated with 18,000 or so TCR beta sequences at a false discovery rate of 0.05 in a later analysis. A later analysis found that HLA-associated TCR beta chains were more clonally expanded and had lower generation probabilities than equally common non-associated chains. In this cohort, only TCR beta chains were sequenced, and detectable features were limited by the absence of alpha or paired-chain data. In a later analysis, TCR association rates were found to vary across HLA loci, with the most associated TCRs seen for DRB1 alleles and the fewest for HLA-C alleles. In an earlier analysis of about 600 of the donors, most TCR beta V segments appeared in productive rearrangements about 90% or about 30% of the time, broadly matching IMGT annotations. The authors suggested that the approach could potentially be extended to other disease states and immunological phenotypes. Assigning TCR associations to individual alleles was difficult when HLA alleles, especially DR and DQ, strongly co-occurred. The classifier was reported to diagnose cytomegalovirus status with high specificity and sensitivity in both the original cohort and the validation cohort. Roughly uniform sequencing depth across donors was assumed in presence/absence analyses, although this assumption may not hold. A further reported finding was that TCR beta sequences accurately predicted the HLA-A and HLA-B alleles for most subjects in the first cohort. HLA typing was unavailable for some donors at each locus, so association tests used only the typed subset. Linkage disequilibrium might explain the correlated functional status among segregating V segments, but an unknown experimental factor could not be excluded. In vitro tests confirmed that a few of the cytomegalovirus-associated TCR beta chains recognize cytomegalovirus antigens. The earlier analysis of fewer than 750 of the donors excluded approximately 17 rarely observed V segments, including chromosome 9 orphons, because counts were too low. V-gene and J-gene trimming of TCR beta chains was associated with a missense DCLRE1C variant in a later genetic analysis, and the association was replicated in an independent cohort. In the study, roughly 160 TCR beta chains were listed as associated with cytomegalovirus. According to a later analysis, most CMV-associated TCR beta chains appeared to be HLA-restricted, and the HLA associations seemed to be driven largely by CMV exposure. The only immune exposure information available for the cohort was CMV serostatus. Some IMGT-functional V segments, including TRBV6-2 and TRBV6-3, could not be told apart with the 87-base-pair reads, so those segments were excluded. A later analysis reported that several top co-occurrence clusters appeared linked to parvovirus B19, influenza, CMV and Epstein-Barr virus. Most TCR sequences were seen in very few donors, while some public TCRs were found in many individuals. A cluster of highly shared sequence variants was judged likely to represent a technical artifact of the sequencing pipeline.

The cohort was made up of several hundred healthy bone marrow donors. Cohort members were all nominally healthy when sampled, although unrecorded immune exposures were likely present. The donor tested CMV seronegative, placing the donor among the roughly 340 seronegative members of the cohort. Every donor gave a peripheral blood sample, and the peripheral blood mononuclear cells from that sample were used for TCR beta sequencing. Genomic DNA was extracted from the blood cell samples with the Qiagen DNeasy Blood Extraction Kit. Library prep was done by the immunoSEQ multiplex PCR assay. For the multiplex PCR, a mixture combining 60 forward primers for TCR Vbeta segments and 13 reverse primers for TCR Jbeta segments was used. A multiplex PCR assay on genomic DNA amplified the CDR3 region of rearranged TCR beta genes. The Illumina HiSeq System was used to sequence the amplified TCR beta libraries as 87-base-pair reads. Per the authors' processing: In a later analysis, tens of millions of unique TCR beta chains were counted across the 650 to 700 repertoires, and roughly 10 million of these chains were shared by at least two donors. Raw reads were error-corrected and collapsed into unique sequences by a nearest-neighbor algorithm in which closely related sequences were merged to remove PCR and sequencing errors. V, D and J gene segments were assigned by aligning CDR3 sequences to IMGT reference sequences. For a sequence to be retained, a match of at least six nucleotides to both a V gene segment and a J gene segment was required. A rearrangement was called productive if the CDR3 had no stop codons and remained in frame with V and J, and every other rearrangement was called non-productive. Following IMGT convention, CDR3 was defined as the stretch from the second conserved V-encoded cysteine up to the conserved J-encoded phenylalanine. The earlier analysis of about 640 of the donors excluded any sequence lacking an unambiguous match to a single V gene segment. In an earlier analysis of 587 of the donors, V segments were called functional above 56.7% productive rearrangements and were called segregating when the between-donor standard deviation exceeded 5%. To diagnose cytomegalovirus status from the catalog of TCR beta chain sequences, a statistical classification framework was built. In a later analysis, TCR nucleotide sequences were compared against IMGT/GENE-DB human TR gene sequences so that V and J genes could be assigned. Using the TCRdist pipeline, a later analysis assigned CDR3 sequences along with most-parsimonious VDJ recombination scenarios. In a later analysis, every TCR beta chain was defined by the combination of its CDR3 amino acid sequence and its V-gene family, and reads without a unique V-gene family were dropped. To address suspected cross-contamination and a sequencing artifact, a later analysis removed several hundred highly shared, low-generation-probability nucleotide sequences. In a later analysis, a clonal expansion index was calculated for each public chain from normalized within-repertoire ranks of inferred template counts. In a later analysis, generation probabilities were computed with a VDJ recombination model fitted to out-of-frame rearrangements, and the resulting probabilities were checked against IGoR. In a later analysis, TCR-TCR, TCR-HLA and TCR-CMV co-occurrence was scored with hypergeometric tests, and a repertoire-size bias correction was applied to TCR pairs. False discovery rates were estimated in a later analysis by permuting HLA or CMV assignments 20 times. In a later analysis, co-occurring TCRs were grouped with DBSCAN, and TCRdist sequence similarity was added when clustering was performed within HLA-allele-positive subsets. For co-occurrence clustering, repertoires with fewer than 30,000 or more than 120,000 public chains were excluded, along with a handful of repertoires with anomalous nucleotide sharing. This is the immuneACCESS table as TCRdb keeps it, with only in-frame sequences that have V and J called. A part of the clones is gone; compared with another copy, unresolved V genes explain less than half, and the rest is unexplained. From that table come the V and J calls and clone size; the DNA was used to work out D and trimming. The sample table shows 160,000 or so clones, and more than 75% are seen once. About 1.5% of the sample is taken by the ten largest.

Remarks on this clone: Its antigen is still unknown. Within one base of it there is no much larger clone, and no base qualities were kept.

The CDR3, from cysteine to phenylalanine, totals 15 residues. Just the 45-base CDR3 DNA is kept, in frame starting at base 1. V gives up 2 bases and J gives up 6 bases, and the segment between their germline ends measures 15 bases. The germline V gene sets CDR1 to ENHRY and CDR2 to SYGVKD. The chain links TRBV10-3 with TRBJ2-3, with a tentative D gene TRBD2 over 6 matching bases. This clonotype was obtained from a male donor in good health and CMV-seronegative. The source material was PBMCs. The CDR3 reads CAISEAAGRVDTQYF. In nucleotide form, the sequence is TGTGCCATCAGTGAGGCTGCGGGGCGCGTTGATACGCAGTATTTT.